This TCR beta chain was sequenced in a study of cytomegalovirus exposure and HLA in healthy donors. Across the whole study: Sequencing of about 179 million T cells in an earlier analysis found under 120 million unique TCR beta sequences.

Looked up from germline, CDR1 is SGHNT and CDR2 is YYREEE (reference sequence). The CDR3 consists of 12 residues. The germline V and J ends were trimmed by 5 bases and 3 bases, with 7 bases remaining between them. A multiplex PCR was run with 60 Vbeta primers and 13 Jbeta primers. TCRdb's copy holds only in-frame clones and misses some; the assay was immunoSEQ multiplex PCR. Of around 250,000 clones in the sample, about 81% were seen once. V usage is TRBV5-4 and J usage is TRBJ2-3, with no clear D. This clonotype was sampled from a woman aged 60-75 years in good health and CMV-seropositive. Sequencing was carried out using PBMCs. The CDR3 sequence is CASSIPTDTQYF. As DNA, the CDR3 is TGTGCCAGCAGTATCCCTACAGATACGCAGTATTTT.